The next 27 T cell receptor beta chains were all read from a single sample in a study of metastatic and nonmetastatic thyroid tumors. Patients were all untreated before their thyroid surgery. TCRdb re-processed the PCR reads through MiXCR. This sample carries over 20,000 clones, roughly a third of them seen once, and the ten largest clones take over 12%. The sequencing sample was made of blood. Receptor source: a female donor with papillary thyroid cancer or a benign thyroid nodule (not recorded which). Some clones in this sample may be carry-over from other donors' samples.

V usage is TRBV15 and J usage is TRBJ2-7, with D perhaps assigned TRBD1 or TRBD2 (5 bases each). Trimming pared 5 bases from V and 6 bases from J, leaving 20 bases between. CDR3 length: 15 residues. The germline gives CDR1 LNHNV, CDR2 YYDKDF (reference sequence). The CDR3 protein is CATSGTGTRAGEQYF. CDR3 coding DNA: TGTGCCACCAGCGGTACCGGGACCAGGGCGGGCGAGCAGTACTTC. Drawing the rest from reference TRBV15 and TRBJ2-7, the complete variable domain is DAMVIQNPRYQVTQFGKPVTLSCSQTLNHNVMYWYQQKSSQAPKLLFHYYDKDFNNEADTPDNFQSRRPNTSFCFLDIRSPGLGDTAMYLCATSGTGTRAGEQYFGPGTRLTVT.

This clone is labeled medium-sized. This chain links TRBV6-1 with TRBJ2-3; 9 bases match TRBD1. V gave up 0 bases and J gave up 3 bases; unmatched junction bases: 4. This CDR3 has 16 residues. Looked up from germline, CDR1 is MNHNS and CDR2 is SASEGT. The CDR3 nucleotides are TGTGCCAGCAGTGAAGCCTGGACAGGGGAGACAGATACGCAGTATTTT. Amino acids: CASSEAWTGETDTQYF.

In its sample, this clone was seen many times. The chain uses TRBV20-1 and TRBJ2-5; TRBD1 aligns across 7 bases. This CDR3 is 14 amino acids long. In germline, CDR1 is DFQATT, CDR2 SNEGSKA (reference sequence). Losses at the gene ends were 3 bases for V and 4 bases for J; bases not matched to a gene: 8. For the CDR3, the DNA is TGCAGTGCTAGGGGGACCCCAGGGGGAGAGACCCAGTACTTC. Its translation is CSARGTPGGETQYF.

This chain joins TRBV5-1 and TRBJ2-2, with D uncertain. CDR1 and CDR2 from the germline V gene are SGHRS and YFSETQ. The V gene lost 4 bases and the J gene lost 0 bases, with 7 bases spanning the gap. The length of the CDR3 is 14 residues. CDR3 DNA: TGCGCCAGCAGCCCCGACGCGAACACCGGGGAGCTGTTTTTT. It specifies CASSPDANTGELFF.

This clone was recorded many times. The chain employs TRBV4-1 and TRBJ2-1; no clear D gene. Per germline, CDR1 MGHRA and CDR2 YSYEKL. Between the trimmed V and J ends, which lost 1 base and 0 bases, there was a span of 13 bases. The CDR3 contains 17 residues. The CDR3 DNA follows: TGCGCCAGCAGCCAAGCGATGAGGCGGAGCTCCTACAATGAGCAGTTCTTC. Translating it yields CASSQAMRRSSYNEQFF.

This clone was picked up many times. V usage is TRBV20-1 and J usage is TRBJ2-5; D ambiguous. Germline V lookup: CDR1 DFQATT, CDR2 SNEGSKA (reference sequence). CDR3 size: 12 residues. Trimming removed 5 bases from V and 5 bases from J, with 12 bases in between. The CDR3 DNA sequence: TGCAGTGCTGGACGTTTAAAGGAGACCCAGTACTTC. It encodes CSAGRLKETQYF.

This clone was detected a few times. At one end, the junction sequence differs from germline, possibly due to a read error. The rearrangement uses TRBV6-4 and TRBJ2-3, with D possibly being TRBD1 (5 bases). Germline V lookup: CDR1 MRHNA, CDR2 SNTAGT. The CDR3 is 13 amino acids. The CDR3 DNA is TGTGCCAGCAGTGAACAGGTAGGAGATACGCATTATTTT. It specifies CASSEQVGDTHYF.

Worth noting for this clone: One junction end disagrees with the germline gene, perhaps due to a read error. The chain has TRBV20-1 and TRBJ2-5; 10 bases agree with TRBD1. The CDR3 spans 14 residues. Germline V CDR1 and CDR2: DFQATT, SNEGSKA (reference sequence). The CDR3 reads CSASPGTGVETKYF. Here the CDR3 DNA reads TGCAGTGCTAGCCCAGGGACAGGGGTTGAGACCAAGTACTTC.

This chain links TRBV24-1 with TRBJ2-1, with TRBD2 identical over 8 bases. The CDR3 has 16 residues. The germline V gene has CDR1 KGHDR and CDR2 SFDVKD. The J segment lost 8 bases and the V segment lost 9 bases, leaving 17 bases of the junction unmatched. In nucleotides, the CDR3 is TGTGCCACCCAAGGATTGGGCGGGAGGTCCTATGATGAGCAGTTCTTC. Its protein is CATQGLGGRSYDEQFF.

This clone occurred a few times. The chain is built from TRBV15 and TRBJ1-5, with no clear D. Trimming removed 9 bases at V and 0 bases at J, with 18 bases between. The CDR3 runs 16 residues. Germline V gene sequence: CDR1 LNHNV, CDR2 YYDKDF (reference sequence). CDR3 region: CATSPLMGYSNQPQHF. CDR3 DNA: TGTGCCACGAGTCCACTCATGGGGTATAGCAATCAGCCCCAGCATTTT.

This clone was detected only a few times. This chain joins TRBV12-3 or TRBV12-4 and TRBJ1-1; D not resolved. Trimming stripped 5 bases from V and 2 bases from J, with 15 bases between. This CDR3 is 15 amino acids long. DNA of the CDR3: TGTGCCAGCAGTCCGCGGACTTTGACAAACACTGAAGCTTTCTTT. It is translated as CASSPRTLTNTEAFF.

The rearrangement uses TRBV4-1 and TRBJ1-5; 10 bases are shared with TRBD1. Germline loops: CDR1 MGHRA, CDR2 YSYEKL. Trimming cost V 1 base and J 5 bases; bases outside gene matches: 5. The CDR3 totals 16 residues. As DNA, the CDR3 is TGCGCCAGCAGCCAAGGGGGACAGGGGACCTATCAGCCCCAGCATTTT. It yields the protein CASSQGGQGTYQPQHF.

This clone was picked up many times. The chain links TRBV7-3 to TRBJ2-5; D not certain. Looked up from germline, CDR1 is SGHTA and CDR2 is FQGTGA. The V gene lost 1 base and the J gene lost 3 bases, with 6 bases spanning the gap. The CDR3 covers 13 residues. The CDR3 spells CASSLRREETQYF. The CDR3 coding sequence is TGTGCCAGCAGCTTAAGACGGGAAGAGACCCAGTACTTC.

This clone has a count of ten or more. The chain recombines TRBV27 with TRBJ1-3; no reliable D call. The germline V gene has CDR1 MNHEY and CDR2 SMNVEV (reference sequence). Between the trimmed V and J ends, which lost 2 bases and 0 bases, there was a span of 11 bases. The CDR3 loop spans 16 amino acids. The CDR3 DNA reads as TGTGCCAGCAGTTTACGTGGCAAGAGCTCTGGAAACACCATATATTTT. Translated, it gives CASSLRGKSSGNTIYF.

The rearrangement uses TRBV3-1 and TRBJ1-5, with D unresolved. The V and J ends lost 5 bases and 1 base respectively, with 9 bases between them. The CDR3 spans 14 residues. Germline-derived CDR1 and CDR2 are LGHDT and YNNKEL (reference sequence). The CDR3 bases are TGTGCCAGCAGCTCGGACGGAAGCAATCAGCCCCAGCATTTT. It specifies CASSSDGSNQPQHF.

This clone was seen many times. This chain connects TRBV29-1 to TRBJ1-3, with 8 positions matching TRBD1. CDR1 and CDR2 from the germline V gene are SQVTM and ANQGSEA. Trimming took 5 bases from V and 10 from J; bases not matched to a gene: 7. The CDR3 spans 12 residues. CDR3 sequence (DNA): TGCAGCGTTAAATCGACAGGGGATACCATATATTTT. The encoded protein is CSVKSTGDTIYF. Full variable domain (remainder filled in from reference TRBV29-1 and TRBJ1-3): SAVISQKPSRDICQRGTSLTIQCQVDSQVTMMFWYRQQPGQSLTLIATANQGSEATYESGFVIDKFPISRPNLTFSTLTVSNMSPEDSSIYLCSVKSTGDTIYFGEGSWLTVV.

The V and J genes are TRBV5-1 and TRBJ2-7, with 8 bases matching TRBD2. Germline V gives CDR1 SGHRS, CDR2 YFSETQ. The CDR3 length is 14 residues. V lost 4 bases, J lost 7 bases, and 10 bases stayed unmatched. The CDR3 sequence: CASSPSSGSLEQYF. The DNA for the CDR3 is TGCGCCAGCAGCCCCTCGAGCGGGAGTTTAGAGCAGTACTTC.

The V and J genes are TRBV20-1 and TRBJ2-7, with D unclear. V was trimmed by 7 bases and J by 10 bases, leaving 23 bases between them. Germline values: CDR1 DFQATT, CDR2 SNEGSKA (reference sequence). The CDR3 sequence is 13 residues long. The CDR3 sequence is CSVRLIDRETQYF. As DNA, the CDR3 is TGCAGTGTTAGGTTAATAGATAGAGAGACTCAGTACTTC.

The chain couples TRBV6-1 to TRBJ2-1; possible D gene TRBD2, 5 bases. The V gene lost 5 bases and the J gene lost 5 bases, with 16 bases spanning the gap. The CDR3 is 15 residues long. Germline assignment: CDR1 MNHNS and CDR2 SASEGT. The CDR3 here is CASSRTPTNNNEQFF. The CDR3 DNA is TGTGCCAGCAGTCGGACTCCAACTAATAACAATGAGCAGTTCTTC.

This rearrangement joins TRBV9 to TRBJ2-3; TRBD1 is a possible D gene (6 bases). V was shortened by 4 bases and J by 0 bases, with 12 bases between the two germline ends. Germline values: CDR1 SGDLS, CDR2 YYNGEE. The CDR3 consists of 15 residues. CDR3: CASSSWTASTDTQYF. The CDR3 DNA is TGTGCCAGCAGCTCCTGGACAGCTAGCACAGATACGCAGTATTTT.

This chain's CDR3 is CASSWYGLAGWPVGTDTQYF. CDR3 DNA sequence: TGTGCCAGCAGTTGGTATGGTCTAGCGGGATGGCCGGTTGGCACAGATACGCAGTATTTT. This chain joins TRBV6-2 or TRBV6-3 and TRBJ2-3, with 9 bases identical to TRBD2. The CDR3 is 20 residues long. Germline-derived CDR1 and CDR2 are MNHEY and SVGEGT. The V segment lost 4 bases and the J segment 1 base; nucleotides outside the gene matches: 18.

This chain uses TRBV4-2 with TRBJ2-3, with 7 bases identical to TRBD2. Per the germline V gene, CDR1 is LGHNA and CDR2 is YNFKEQ. The CDR3 sequence is 16 residues long. With 4 bases clipped from V and 6 bases from J, the junction kept 13 bases outside the gene matches. The CDR3 here is CASSPGSREYTDTQYF. In DNA form, the CDR3 reads TGTGCCAGCAGCCCGGGATCGCGGGAGTATACGGATACGCAGTATTTT.

Within the sample, this clone is medium-sized. The V call is TRBV4-3, the J call TRBJ1-6; D gene unclear. The CDR3 is 13 residues long. Deletions cut 0 bases from V and 10 bases from J, with 7 bases between. The V gene's germline CDR1 is LGHNA and CDR2 YSLEER. This chain's CDR3 is CASSQEAGSPLHF. The CDR3 nucleotides are TGCGCCAGCAGCCAAGAGGCCGGGTCACCCCTCCACTTT.

This clone ranks as medium-sized. V gene TRBV27 combines with J gene TRBJ1-6; D is unresolved. Germline CDR1 reads MNHEY; CDR2 reads SMNVEV (reference sequence). Trimming stripped 4 bases from V and 8 bases from J, with 15 bases between. The CDR3 is 15 residues long. This CDR3 reads CASSSDGLGYSPLHF. DNA of the CDR3: TGTGCCAGCAGTTCGGACGGACTAGGTTATTCACCCCTCCACTTT.

This clone qualifies as medium-sized. The same CDR3 arises from other DNA sequences in this sample as well. The V and J genes are TRBV5-1 and TRBJ1-2; a weak D match, TRBD1 (6 bases). V lost 3 bases and J 1 base, leaving 16 bases between the germline ends. The CDR3 runs 16 residues. Germline CDR1 SGHRS, CDR2 YFSETQ. The CDR3 reads CASSWVIGQRNYGYTF. CDR3 DNA: TGCGCCAGCAGCTGGGTAATAGGACAGCGTAACTATGGCTACACCTTC.

This clone was found many times. The V and J genes are TRBV2 and TRBJ1-2, with a tentative D call TRBD1 (5 bases). CDR1 and CDR2 (germline): SNHLY, FYNNEI. Between the trimmed V and J ends, which lost 0 bases and 4 bases, there was a span of 18 bases. The CDR3 extends over 17 amino acids. CDR3 sequence (DNA): TGTGCCAGCAGTGAAGCGCACCGCGCCCGGGACGGCTATGGCTACACCTTC. This translates into CASSEAHRARDGYGYTF.

This clone was seen many times. This chain joins TRBV20-1 and TRBJ1-1; the D is unclear. There are 12 residues in the CDR3. Germline CDR1 reads DFQATT; CDR2 reads SNEGSKA (reference sequence). V lost 3 bases and J lost 4, with 9 bases in between. In DNA form, the CDR3 reads TGCAGTGCTAGGGCCGGGATCACTGAAGCTTTCTTT. This encodes CSARAGITEAFF.